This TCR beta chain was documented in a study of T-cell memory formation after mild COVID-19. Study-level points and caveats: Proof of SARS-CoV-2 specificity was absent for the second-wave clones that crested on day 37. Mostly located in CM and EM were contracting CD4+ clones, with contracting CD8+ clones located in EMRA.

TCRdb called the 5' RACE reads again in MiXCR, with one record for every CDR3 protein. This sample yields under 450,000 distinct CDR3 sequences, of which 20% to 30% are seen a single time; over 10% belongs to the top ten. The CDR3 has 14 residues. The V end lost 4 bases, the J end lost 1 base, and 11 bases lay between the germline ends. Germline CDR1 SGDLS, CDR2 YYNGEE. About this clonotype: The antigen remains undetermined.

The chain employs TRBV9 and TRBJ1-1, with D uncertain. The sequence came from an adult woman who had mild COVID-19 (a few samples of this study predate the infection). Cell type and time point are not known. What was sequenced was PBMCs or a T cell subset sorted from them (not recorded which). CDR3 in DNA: TGTGCCAGCAGCCCCGACGGTCAGAACACTGAAGCTTTCTTT. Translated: CASSPDGQNTEAFF.